Below, 15 T cell receptor beta chains from the same sample are listed, as sequenced in a study of control samples from healthy donors and cancer patients. Repertoires were generated with immunoSEQ multiplex PCR, while TCRdb's copy carries only in-frame clones and drops some. Seen here are about 75,000 clones, less than 95% observed once, and the top ten hold roughly 6.1%. Sample: blood. The receptors were gathered from a woman aged 40 to 50 in good health.

This chain links TRBV27 with TRBJ1-2; D remains ambiguous. The length of the CDR3 is 15 residues. Germline lookup yields CDR1 MNHEY and CDR2 SMNVEV (reference sequence). V lost 1 base to trimming and J lost 3 bases, with 12 bases between them. CDR3 bases: TGTGCCAGCAGTTTATGGGCTGATCTGGACTATGGCTACACCTTC. Amino acids: CASSLWADLDYGYTF.

This clone was seen just once. This chain uses TRBV2 with TRBJ2-2, with D uncertain. V was cut by 2 bases and J by 2 bases, with 6 bases left in between. CDR3 length: 14 residues. From germline, CDR1 is SNHLY and CDR2 FYNNEI. As DNA, the CDR3 is TGTGCCAGCAGTGAACAGCCAAACACCGGGGAGCTGTTTTTT. This translates into CASSEQPNTGELFF.

This chain links TRBV19 with TRBJ2-1, with 15 bases matching TRBD2. Trimming removed 5 bases from V and 8 bases from J; junction bases left unmatched: 7. Looked up from germline, CDR1 is LNHDA and CDR2 is SQIVND (reference sequence). The CDR3 spans 16 residues. The CDR3 DNA reads TGTGCCAGTAGTTGGGGACTAGCGGGAGGTAACGATGAGCAGTTCTTC. It codes for CASSWGLAGGNDEQFF.

V and J are TRBV6-2 or TRBV6-3 and TRBJ1-4; D unclear. Germline lookup yields CDR1 MNHEY and CDR2 SVGEGT. V was clipped by 2 bases and J by 8 bases, with 21 bases between them. The CDR3 runs 17 residues. The CDR3 DNA sequence: TGTGCCAGCAGTTACCGTAACTTGGTACGGGTAGGAGAAAAACTGTTTTTT. Translated: CASSYRNLVRVGEKLFF.

The chain couples TRBV24-1 to TRBJ1-1; no clear D. Germline CDR1 KGHDR, CDR2 SFDVKD. Trimming cost V 7 bases and J 4 bases, with 12 bases left between them. This CDR3 has 13 residues. CDR3 sequence (DNA): TGTGCCACCAGACAAGGGAGAGGCACTGAAGCTTTCTTT. It translates to CATRQGRGTEAFF.

The chain employs TRBV4-3 and TRBJ2-7; maybe TRBD1 (5 bases). Germline CDR1 and CDR2: LGHNA and YSLEER. Trimming stripped 8 bases from V and 1 base from J, with 12 bases between. This CDR3 is built from 13 residues. As DNA, the CDR3 is TGCGCCAGCGGTCCCCAGGGATCCTACGAGCAGTACTTC. This gives the protein CASGPQGSYEQYF.

This clone occurred a few times. The genes are TRBV7-9 and TRBJ2-1, with 7 bases aligning to TRBD1. Looked up from germline, CDR1 is SEHNR and CDR2 is FQNEAQ (reference sequence). This CDR3 region has 14 residues. Germline trimming cut 3 bases from V and 4 bases from J; bases unmatched to any gene: 3. The CDR3 DNA is TGTGCCAGCAGCTTCCTACAGGGGTACAATGAGCAGTTCTTC. Its protein is CASSFLQGYNEQFF.

As concerns this clone: An end of the junction does not agree with germline; a read error may underlie this. The chain couples TRBV27 to TRBJ1-6; D not resolved. The CDR3 has 16 amino acids. The germline gives CDR1 MNHEY, CDR2 SMNVEV (reference sequence). The chain's CDR3 is CASSSESSSYNSPLHF. DNA for the CDR3: TGTGCCAGTAGTTCCGAAAGTAGCTCCTATAATTCACCCCTCCACTTT.

The chain couples TRBV4-2 to TRBJ2-4; 8 nucleotides line up with TRBD2. The CDR3 sequence is 19 residues long. The V segment lost 0 bases and the J segment 1 base; nucleotides outside the gene matches: 11. Germline values: CDR1 LGHNA, CDR2 YNFKEQ. The CDR3 protein is CASSQEPSGLAAAKNIQYF. The CDR3 nucleotides are TGTGCCAGCAGCCAAGAGCCCAGCGGACTAGCAGCCGCCAAAAACATTCAGTACTTC.

This chain uses TRBV24-1 with TRBJ2-5, with 7 bases identical to TRBD2. The CDR3 runs 13 residues. Germline assignment: CDR1 KGHDR and CDR2 SFDVKD. Trimming at V came to 4 bases and at J to 7 bases, leaving 5 bases not matched to a gene. The CDR3 loop is CATSDNGGRTQYF. CDR3 DNA: TGTGCCACCAGTGACAACGGGGGGAGGACCCAGTACTTC.

The count of this clone is one. The V gene is TRBV6-1, the J gene TRBJ2-7, with TRBD1 as a possible D gene (5 bases). V was cut by 1 base and J by 6 bases, with 16 bases left in between. The CDR3 has 15 amino acids. Germline assignment: CDR1 MNHNS and CDR2 SASEGT. For the CDR3, the DNA is TGTGCCAGCAGTGAAGGATGGCAGGGAAGAAGCGAGCAGTACTTC. This sequence encodes CASSEGWQGRSEQYF.

The CDR3 loop is CASSLGLGLMNTEAFF. The CDR3 nucleotides read TGTGCCAGCAGCTTGGGTCTGGGCCTCATGAACACTGAAGCTTTCTTT. The chain employs TRBV5-5 and TRBJ1-1; no reliable D call. The CDR3 extends over 16 amino acids. Trimming took 0 bases from V and 0 from J, leaving 12 bases between them. The germline V gene has CDR1 SGHKS and CDR2 YYEKEE (reference sequence).

The chain is built from TRBV4-1 and TRBJ1-1; TRBD1 aligns across 9 bases. The germline V gene has CDR1 MGHRA and CDR2 YSYEKL. The J segment lost 2 bases and the V segment lost 4 bases, leaving 5 bases of the junction unmatched. The CDR3 has 15 amino acids. In DNA, the CDR3 is TGCGCCAGCAGCCTGGGACAGGGCCTAAACACTGAAGCTTTCTTT. It codes for CASSLGQGLNTEAFF.

This clone is a singleton in its sample. The J gene is TRBJ1-5, the V gene TRBV2, with 7 bases aligning to TRBD1. J lost 4 bases, V lost 9 bases, and 3 bases had no gene match. The CDR3 runs 12 residues. In germline, CDR1 is SNHLY, CDR2 FYNNEI. The CDR3 DNA follows: TGTGCCAGGGGACAGCCTAATCAGCCCCAGCATTTT. This encodes CARGQPNQPQHF.

The chain recombines TRBV11-2 with TRBJ2-1; TRBD2 aligns across 7 bases. V was pared by 0 bases and J by 7 bases, with 15 bases of the junction left unmatched. CDR1 SGHAT and CDR2 FQNNGV come from the germline V gene. The CDR3 is 18 residues long. The CDR3 reads CASSLDGLKRETGNEQFF. CDR3 nucleotide sequence: TGTGCCAGCAGCTTAGATGGTCTGAAGCGGGAAACTGGTAATGAGCAGTTCTTC.